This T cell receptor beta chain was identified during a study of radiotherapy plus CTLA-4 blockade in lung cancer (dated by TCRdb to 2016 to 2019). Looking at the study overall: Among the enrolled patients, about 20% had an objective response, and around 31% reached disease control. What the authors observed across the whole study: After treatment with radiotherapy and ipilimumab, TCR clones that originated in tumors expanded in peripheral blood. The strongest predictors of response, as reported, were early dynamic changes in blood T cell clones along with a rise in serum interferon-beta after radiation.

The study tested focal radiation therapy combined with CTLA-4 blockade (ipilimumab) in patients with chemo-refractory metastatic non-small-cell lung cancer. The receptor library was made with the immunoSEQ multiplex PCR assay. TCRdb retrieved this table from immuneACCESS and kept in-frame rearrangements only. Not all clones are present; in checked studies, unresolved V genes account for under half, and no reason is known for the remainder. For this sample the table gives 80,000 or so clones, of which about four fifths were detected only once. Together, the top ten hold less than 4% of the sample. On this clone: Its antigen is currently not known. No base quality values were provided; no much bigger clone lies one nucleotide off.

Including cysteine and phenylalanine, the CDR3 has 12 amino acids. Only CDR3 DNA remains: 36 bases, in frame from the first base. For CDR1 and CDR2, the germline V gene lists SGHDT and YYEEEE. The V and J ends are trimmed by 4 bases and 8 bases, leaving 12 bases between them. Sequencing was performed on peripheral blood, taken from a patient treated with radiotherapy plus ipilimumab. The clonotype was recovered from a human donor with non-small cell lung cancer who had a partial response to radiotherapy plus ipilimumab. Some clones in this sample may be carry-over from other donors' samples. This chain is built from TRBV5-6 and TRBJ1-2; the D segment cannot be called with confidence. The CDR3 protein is CASSLPSRGYTF. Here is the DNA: TGTGCCAGCAGCCTCCCCTCTCGGGGCTACACCTTC. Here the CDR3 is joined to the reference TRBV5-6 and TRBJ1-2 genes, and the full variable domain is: DAGVTQSPTHLIKTRGQQVTLRCSPKSGHDTVSWYQQALGQGPQFIFQYYEEEERQRGNFPDRFSGHQFPNYSSELNVNALLLGDSALYLCASSLPSRGYTFGSGTRLTVV.